This T cell receptor (beta chain) was observed in a study of technical replicates of blood from a few donors. The CDR3 is made up of 18 amino acids. Germline values: CDR1 SGHDT, CDR2 YYEEEE. Germline trimming cut 4 bases from V and 1 base from J; bases unmatched to any gene: 13. This table comes from immunoSEQ multiplex PCR, and its TCRdb copy is limited to in-frame clones, with some not included. Among 50,000 to 65,000 clones listed, almost 95% were seen once. The clonotype was recovered from a human donor in good health. Some clones in this sample may be carry-over from other donors' samples. The V call is TRBV5-6, the J call TRBJ2-5, with TRBD2 identical over 10 bases. Sample: PBMCs. CDR3 protein: CASSRSWGTSGTQETQYF. The CDR3 nucleotides are TGTGCCAGCAGCCGCTCGTGGGGTACTAGCGGGACCCAAGAGACCCAGTACTTC.